Detailed here is one T cell receptor (beta chain). Its specificity is not known. Each replicate PCR on the sorted subsets used about 0.2 ug DNA (around 31,000 T cell genomes). Authors' analysis steps: Filtering differed, since immunoSEQ gave only junction sequences and no quality scores. Profiling relied on immunoSEQ multiplex PCR, and the TCRdb table lists in-frame clones only, not all of them. The DNA gave D and trimming, while V, J and clone size come from that table. This table has around 1.1 million clones, around 82% appearing once. Caucasian adults residing in Nashville, Tennessee made up all the donors. CDR3 length: 13 residues. Trimming shortened V by 5 bases and J by 0 bases, and 6 bases separated the two germline ends. The germline V gene encodes CDR1 SGHAT and CDR2 FQDESV (reference sequence). The source of the sample is a study of shared clonotypes between healthy human individuals. General study points: Clonotype sharing across several donors was observed for roughly 5% of naive CD4 clonotypes.

This chain joins TRBV11-1 and TRBJ2-3; no reliable D call. The sequenced material came from memory CD4+ T cells from PBMCs. The subset was: CD45RA-negative fraction. The source of this sequence is a man younger than 35 in good health. Some clones in this sample may be carry-over from other donors' samples. Here the CDR3 reads CASSPASTDTQYF. For the CDR3, the DNA is TGTGCCAGCAGCCCGGCGAGCACAGATACGCAGTATTTT. Drawing the rest from reference TRBV11-1 and TRBJ2-3, the complete variable domain is EAEVAQSPRYKITEKSQAVAFWCDPISGHATLYWYRQILGQGPELLVQFQDESVVDDSQLPKDRFSAERLKGVDSTLKIQPAELGDSAMYLCASSPASTDTQYFGPGTRLTVL.